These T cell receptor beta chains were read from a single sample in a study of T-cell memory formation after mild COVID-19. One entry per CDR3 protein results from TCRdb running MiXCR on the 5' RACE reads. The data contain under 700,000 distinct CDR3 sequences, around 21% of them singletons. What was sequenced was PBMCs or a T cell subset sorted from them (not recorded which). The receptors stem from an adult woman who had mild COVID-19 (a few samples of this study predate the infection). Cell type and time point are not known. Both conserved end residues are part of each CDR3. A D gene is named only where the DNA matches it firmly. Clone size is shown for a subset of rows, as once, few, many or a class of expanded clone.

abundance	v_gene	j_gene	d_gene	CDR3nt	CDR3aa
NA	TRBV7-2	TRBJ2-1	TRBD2	TGTGCCAGCAGCTTAGGAGGACTAGCCCCCTCCTACAATGAGCAGTTCTTC	CASSLGGLAPSYNEQFF
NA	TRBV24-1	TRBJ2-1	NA	TGTGCCACCAGTGATTTTCAGACAGCCCTTAATGAGCAGTTCTTC	CATSDFQTALNEQFF
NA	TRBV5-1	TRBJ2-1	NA	TGCGCCAGCAGCTTGGATGCGACAATCTACAATGAGCAGTTCTTC	CASSLDATIYNEQFF
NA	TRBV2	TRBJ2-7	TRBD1	TGTGCCAGCAAGGGACAGATGAACTCCTACGAGCAGTACTTC	CASKGQMNSYEQYF
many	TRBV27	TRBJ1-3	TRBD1	TGTGCCAGCAGTTCCAGATCCACGGGACAGGGGGTTCGGACCATATATTTT	CASSSRSTGQGVRTIYF
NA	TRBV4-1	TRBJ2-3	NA	TGCGCCAGCAGCCAAGATGGGGTGGCAGGCACAGATACGCAGTATTTT	CASSQDGVAGTDTQYF
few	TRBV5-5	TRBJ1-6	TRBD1	TGTGCCAGCAGCTTTACAGGGGATAACAATTCACCCCTCCACTTT	CASSFTGDNNSPLHF
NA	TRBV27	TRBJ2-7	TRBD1	TGTGCTACCGGGACAGGGTATGGCGAGCAGTACTTC	CATGTGYGEQYF
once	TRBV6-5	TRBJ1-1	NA	TGTGCCAGCAGTTACTCTGTCCCGACCCGCACTGAAGCTTTCTTT	CASSYSVPTRTEAFF
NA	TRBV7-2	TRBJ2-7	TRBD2	TGTGCCAGCAGCCCCTCTAGCGGGAGAACCTACGAGCAGTACTTC	CASSPSSGRTYEQYF
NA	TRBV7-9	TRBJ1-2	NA	TGTGCCAGCAGCTCACCCAAAAGTGGTAACCTCTATGGCTACACCTTC	CASSSPKSGNLYGYTF
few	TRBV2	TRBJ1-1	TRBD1	TGTGCCAGCAGTGAAGTTAGGTACAGGGGAAGGCGAGGGACTGAAGCTTTCTTT	CASSEVRYRGRRGTEAFF
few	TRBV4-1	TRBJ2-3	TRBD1	TGCGCCAGCAGCCAAACCGGACAGGGGATAGATACGCAGTATTTT	CASSQTGQGIDTQYF
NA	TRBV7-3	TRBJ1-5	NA	TGTGCCAGCAGCTCACAGGTGGGTCAGCCCCAGCATTTT	CASSSQVGQPQHF
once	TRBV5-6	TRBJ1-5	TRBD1	TGTGCCAGCAGCTTGGGGGTCGGTACAGGGGGCAGGCCCCAGCATTTT	CASSLGVGTGGRPQHF
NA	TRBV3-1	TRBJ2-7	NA	TGTGCCAGCAGCCAAGAAGCACACTCCTACGAGCAGTACTTC	CASSQEAHSYEQYF
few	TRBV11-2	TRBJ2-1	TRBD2	TGTGCCAGCAGCCCAGGGGTAGCGGGAGGACGGTGGGAGCAGTTCTTC	CASSPGVAGGRWEQFF
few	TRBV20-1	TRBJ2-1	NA	TGCAGTGCTAGGAGATCCGCGGGCCCCTCCTACAATGAGCAGTTCTTC	CSARRSAGPSYNEQFF
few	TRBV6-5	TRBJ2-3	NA	TGTGCCAGCAACAGGGACGGCGCAGATACGCAGTATTTT	CASNRDGADTQYF
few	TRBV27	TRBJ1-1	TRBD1	TGTGCCAGCAGTCCAGGGGGGCGAATGAAGGCTTTCTTT	CASSPGGRMKAFF
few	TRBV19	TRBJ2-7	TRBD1	TGTGCCAGTAGGCGCGGACAGGGGAGGGCCGACGAGCAGTACTTC	CASRRGQGRADEQYF
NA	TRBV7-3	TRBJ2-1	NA	TGTGCCAGCAGTCGAAGTACGATGGGGTACAATGAGCAGTTCTTC	CASSRSTMGYNEQFF
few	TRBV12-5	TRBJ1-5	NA	TGTGCTAGTGGTTTGGTACTGGGACCCATCAATCAGCCCCAGCATTTT	CASGLVLGPINQPQHF
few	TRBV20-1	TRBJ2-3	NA	TGCAGTGCCAGGACGGCCGGCACAGATACGCAGTATTTT	CSARTAGTDTQYF
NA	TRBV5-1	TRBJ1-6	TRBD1	TGCGCCAGCAAACCCCCCCCCGGGACAGGCAATTCACCCCTCCACTTT	CASKPPPGTGNSPLHF
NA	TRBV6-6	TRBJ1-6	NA	TGTGCCAGCAGTTACCCCGGGGTGGGTAATTCACCCCTCCACTTT	CASSYPGVGNSPLHF